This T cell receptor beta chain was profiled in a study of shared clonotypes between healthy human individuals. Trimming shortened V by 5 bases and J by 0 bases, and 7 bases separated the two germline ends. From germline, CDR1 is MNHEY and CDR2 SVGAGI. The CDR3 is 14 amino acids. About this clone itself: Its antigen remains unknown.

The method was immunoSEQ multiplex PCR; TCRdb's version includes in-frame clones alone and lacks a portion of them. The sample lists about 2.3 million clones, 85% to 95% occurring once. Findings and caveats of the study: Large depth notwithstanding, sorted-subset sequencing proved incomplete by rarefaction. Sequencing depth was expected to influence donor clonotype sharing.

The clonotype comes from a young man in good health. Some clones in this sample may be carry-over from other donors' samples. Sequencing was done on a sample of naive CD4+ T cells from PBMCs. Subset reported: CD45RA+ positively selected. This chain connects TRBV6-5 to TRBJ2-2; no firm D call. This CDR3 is CASSRLPNTGELFF. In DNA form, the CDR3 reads TGTGCCAGCAGTCGTCTTCCGAACACCGGGGAGCTGTTTTTT.